This TCR beta chain was sequenced for a study of blood T cell repertoires in COVID-19. The CDR3 is 13 residues long. After removal of 5 bases from V and 6 bases from J, the junction contained 9 bases not matched to a gene. In germline, CDR1 is SQVTM, CDR2 ANQGSEA. The repertoire was sequenced with immunoSEQ multiplex PCR; TCRdb's copy has only in-frame clones and lacks some. The data contain over 90,000 clones, 89% of them singletons. Specimen: peripheral blood. V and J are TRBV29-1 and TRBJ2-7; 8 nucleotides agree with TRBD1. The receptor was isolated from a woman in her sixties with acute or convalescent COVID-19. The CDR3 DNA is TGCAGCGTTTCAGGACAGGGTTCCGGCGAGCAGTACTTC. As protein: CSVSGQGSGEQYF.